This passage covers 3 T cell receptor beta chains from one sample sequenced in a study of T cell responses to AZD1222 COVID-19 vaccine. The assay was immunoSEQ multiplex PCR, and TCRdb's table has in-frame clones only and misses some. This table has some 86,000 clones, roughly 90% appearing once. The sample consisted of peripheral blood, taken 28 days after the second AZD1222 dose. These receptors all stem from an adult who received the AZD1222 COVID-19 vaccine.

The gene calls are TRBV7-2 and TRBJ2-7; 9 nucleotides match TRBD1. CDR3 length: 15 residues. Germline V gene sequence: CDR1 SGHTA, CDR2 FQGNSA. V dropped 5 bases and J dropped 3; count of bases not matched to a gene: 8. Here the CDR3 DNA reads TGTGCCAGCAGCCGCGCCGGGACAGGGAACTACGAGCAGTACTTC. Amino acid sequence: CASSRAGTGNYEQYF. The full variable domain, rest sourced from reference TRBV7-2 and TRBJ2-7, is GAGVSQSPSNKVTEKGKDVELRCDPISGHTALYWYRQSLGQGLEFLIYFQGNSAPDKSGLPSDRFSAERTGGSVSTLTIQRTQQEDSAVYLCASSRAGTGNYEQYFGPGTRLTVT.

This clone appeared once. The chain links TRBV25-1 to TRBJ1-1; 7 bases fit TRBD1. The CDR3 consists of 13 residues. The germline gives CDR1 MGHDK, CDR2 SYGVNS. V lost 7 bases and J lost 5; bases outside the gene matches: 7. The CDR3 coding sequence is TGTGCCAGCACTGAGAGGGGGCAAACTGAAGCTTTCTTT. Translating gives CASTERGQTEAFF. Using reference TRBV25-1 and TRBJ1-1 for the parts outside the CDR3, the full variable domain is EADIYQTPRYLVIGTGKKITLECSQTMGHDKMYWYQQDPGMELHLIHYSYGVNSTEKGDLSSESTVSRIRTEHFPLTLESARPSHTSQYLCASTERGQTEAFFGQGTRLTVV.

The chain uses TRBV9 and TRBJ2-5; possibly TRBD1 or TRBD2 for D (6 bases each). Germline CDR1 reads SGDLS; CDR2 reads YYNGEE. The ends were cut back, 4 bases at V and 2 bases at J, with 18 bases in the middle. The CDR3 has 16 amino acids. The CDR3 nucleotides read TGTGCCAGCAGCCCAACTAGGGGGGCAATTCAAGAGACCCAGTACTTC. It translates to CASSPTRGAIQETQYF.